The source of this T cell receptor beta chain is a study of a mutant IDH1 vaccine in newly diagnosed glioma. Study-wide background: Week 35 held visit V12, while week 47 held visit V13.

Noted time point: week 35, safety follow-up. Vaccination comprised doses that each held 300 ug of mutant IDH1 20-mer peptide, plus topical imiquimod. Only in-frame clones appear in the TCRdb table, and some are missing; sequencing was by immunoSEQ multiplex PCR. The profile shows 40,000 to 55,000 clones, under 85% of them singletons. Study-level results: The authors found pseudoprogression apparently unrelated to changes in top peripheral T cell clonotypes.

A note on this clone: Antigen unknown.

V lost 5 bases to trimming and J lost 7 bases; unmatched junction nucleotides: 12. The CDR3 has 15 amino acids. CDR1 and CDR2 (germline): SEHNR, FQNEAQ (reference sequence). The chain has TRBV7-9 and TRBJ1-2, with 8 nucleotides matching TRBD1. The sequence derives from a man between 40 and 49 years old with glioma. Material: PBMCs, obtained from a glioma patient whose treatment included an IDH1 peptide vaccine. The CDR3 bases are TGTGCCAGCAGCGTATCCGGGACAGGAACGGGTGGCTACACCTTC. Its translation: CASSVSGTGTGGYTF.